The 6 T cell receptor beta chains presented below share a single source sample, sequenced in a study of blood T cell repertoires in COVID-19. TCRdb's copy holds only in-frame clones and misses some; the assay was immunoSEQ multiplex PCR. The profile shows 200,000 to 250,000 clones, nearly 90% of them singletons. Material: PBMCs or T cells enriched from blood (not recorded which). These receptors were taken from a man aged 25 to 45 who had been exposed to COVID-19.

This chain connects TRBV18 to TRBJ1-6; TRBD1 matches at 10 bases. The CDR3 extends over 15 amino acids. With V trimmed by 4 bases and J by 9 bases, 6 bases remained unmatched. CDR1 is KGHSH, CDR2 LQKENI, per germline. The CDR3 protein is CASSLDRGRGSPLHF. In DNA form, the CDR3 reads TGTGCCAGCTCACTCGACAGGGGGCGCGGTTCACCCCTCCACTTT.

This clone came up once. This sequence joins TRBV10-3 and TRBJ2-7; D is uncertain. There are 11 residues in the CDR3. Germline V CDR1 and CDR2: ENHRY, SYGVKD. The V end lost 10 bases, the J end lost 3 bases, and 10 bases lay between the germline ends. The CDR3 coding sequence is TGTGCCACCCAACAAAACTACGAGCAGTACTTC. The encoded protein is CATQQNYEQYF.

The chain couples TRBV3-1 (or the pseudogene TRBV3-2) to TRBJ1-3; 8 nucleotides match TRBD1. In germline, CDR1 is LGHDT, CDR2 YNNKEL (reference sequence). V shed 3 bases and J 2 bases; nucleotides not matched to a gene: 6. There are 16 residues in the CDR3. The CDR3: CASSHIPGGPGNTIYF. CDR3 DNA: TGTGCCAGCAGCCATATTCCAGGGGGCCCTGGAAACACCATATATTTT.

The V gene is TRBV20-1, the J gene TRBJ1-5; D unclear. The CDR3 spans 13 residues. The germline V and J ends were trimmed by 3 bases and 2 bases, with 8 bases remaining between them. CDR1 is DFQATT, CDR2 SNEGSKA, per germline (reference sequence). The CDR3 nucleotides read TGCAGTGCTAGTGGAGGTCGCAATCAGCCCCAGCATTTT. This sequence encodes CSASGGRNQPQHF.

The rearrangement joins TRBV4-1 to TRBJ2-5; the match to TRBD2 covers 7 bases. J lost 2 bases, V lost 4 bases, and 1 base had no gene match. Germline V CDR1 and CDR2: MGHRA, YSYEKL. The CDR3 loop spans 13 amino acids. CDR3 nucleotide sequence: TGCGCCAGCAGCCCCGGGGGGCAAGAGACCCAGTACTTC. This sequence encodes CASSPGGQETQYF.

The chain combines TRBV19 with TRBJ1-3, with unresolved D. The CDR3 contains 14 residues. Trimming took 10 bases from V and 4 from J, leaving 17 bases between them. Germline V gene sequence: CDR1 LNHDA, CDR2 SQIVND (reference sequence). This CDR3 reads CATHQYSGGNTIYF. The CDR3 DNA is TGTGCCACACATCAGTATTCAGGCGGAAACACCATATATTTT.